The source of this T cell receptor beta chain is a study of somatic mutations in cytotoxic T cells in rheumatoid arthritis. In the study overall: Several of the V beta antibody-stained T-cell populations were flow-sorted at nearly 100% purity; V beta1+ cells were among them and were sequenced for TCRB. The study's findings and limits: For CD8+ T-cell clonality, rheumatoid arthritis patients and age-matched healthy controls did not differ significantly.

Libraries were prepared by immunoSEQ multiplex PCR; TCRdb keeps only in-frame clonotypes and omits some of them. The sample lists around 20,000 clones, roughly four fifths occurring once. On this clone: Its antigen is currently unknown.

The TCR was taken from an adult with rheumatoid arthritis. Material: CD8+ T cells sorted from blood.

The CDR3 here is CASSVGLLNTYNEQFF. DNA for the CDR3: TGTGCCAGCAGCGTAGGCCTACTTAACACCTACAATGAGCAGTTCTTC. The chain links TRBV9 to TRBJ2-1; the D is unclear. V was shortened by 0 bases and J by 2 bases, with 12 bases between the two germline ends. Germline CDR1 is SGDLS and CDR2 is YYNGEE. This CDR3 has 16 residues. Supplemented by reference TRBV9 and TRBJ2-1, the full variable domain reads DSGVTQTPKHLITATGQRVTLRCSPRSGDLSVYWYQQSLDQGLQFLIQYYNGEERAKGNILERFSAQQFPDLHSELNLSSLELGDSALYFCASSVGLLNTYNEQFFGPGTRLTVL.